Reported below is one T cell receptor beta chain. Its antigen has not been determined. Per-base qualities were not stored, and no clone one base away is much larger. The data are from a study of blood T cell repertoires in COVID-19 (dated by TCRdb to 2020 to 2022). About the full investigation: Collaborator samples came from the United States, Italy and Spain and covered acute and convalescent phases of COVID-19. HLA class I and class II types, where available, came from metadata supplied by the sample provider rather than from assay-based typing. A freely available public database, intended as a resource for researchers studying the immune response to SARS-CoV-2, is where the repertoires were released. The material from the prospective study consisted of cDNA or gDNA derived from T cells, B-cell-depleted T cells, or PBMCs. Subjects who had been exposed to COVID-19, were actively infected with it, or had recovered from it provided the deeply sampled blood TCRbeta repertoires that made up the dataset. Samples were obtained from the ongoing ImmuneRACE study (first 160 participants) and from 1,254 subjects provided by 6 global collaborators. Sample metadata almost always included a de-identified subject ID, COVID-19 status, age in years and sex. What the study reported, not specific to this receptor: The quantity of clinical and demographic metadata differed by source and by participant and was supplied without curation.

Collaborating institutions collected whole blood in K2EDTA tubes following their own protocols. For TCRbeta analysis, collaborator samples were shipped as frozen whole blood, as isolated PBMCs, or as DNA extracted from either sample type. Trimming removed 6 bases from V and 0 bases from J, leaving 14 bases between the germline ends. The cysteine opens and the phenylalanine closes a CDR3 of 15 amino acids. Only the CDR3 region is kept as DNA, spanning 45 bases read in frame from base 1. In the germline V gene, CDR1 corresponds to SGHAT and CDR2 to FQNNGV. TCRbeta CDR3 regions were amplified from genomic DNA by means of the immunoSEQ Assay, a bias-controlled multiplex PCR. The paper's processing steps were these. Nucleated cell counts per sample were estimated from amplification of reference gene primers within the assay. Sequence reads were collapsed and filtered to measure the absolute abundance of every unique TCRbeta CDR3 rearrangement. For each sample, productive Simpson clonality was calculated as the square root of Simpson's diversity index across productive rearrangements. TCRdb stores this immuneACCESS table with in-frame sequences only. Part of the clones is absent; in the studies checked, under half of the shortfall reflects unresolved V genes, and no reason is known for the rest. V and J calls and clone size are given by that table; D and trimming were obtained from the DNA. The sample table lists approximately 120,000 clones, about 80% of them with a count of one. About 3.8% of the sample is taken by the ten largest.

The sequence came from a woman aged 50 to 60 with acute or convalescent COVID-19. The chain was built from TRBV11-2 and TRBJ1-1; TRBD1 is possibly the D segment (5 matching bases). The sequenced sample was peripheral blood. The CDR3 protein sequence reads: CASRATVSMNTEAFF. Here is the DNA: TGTGCCAGCAGGGCGACAGTTTCCATGAACACTGAAGCTTTCTTT.